A single T cell receptor beta chain is shown here with its context. Its antigen remains unidentified. The data derive from a study of cytomegalovirus exposure and HLA in healthy donors. The CDR3 runs 16 residues. From germline, CDR1 is PRHDT and CDR2 FYEKMQ (reference sequence). The V end lost 5 bases, the J end lost 3 bases, and 16 bases lay between the germline ends. Study-level findings and limits: Later analysis identified about 17,000 TCR beta sequences associated with HLA alleles, using a false discovery rate threshold of 0.05.

It was with 60 Vbeta and 13 Jbeta primers that the PCR ran. Data came from immunoSEQ multiplex PCR; TCRdb stores just in-frame clones and leaves some out. The profile shows tens of thousands of clones, roughly 75% of them singletons. The chain has TRBV13 and TRBJ1-4, with D perhaps TRBD1 (6 bases). The sequence came from a man in his forties in good health and CMV-seronegative. The sequencing sample was made of PBMCs. CDR3 sequence: CASSPSRGIANEKLFF. Here the CDR3 DNA reads TGTGCCAGCAGCCCGAGCAGGGGAATTGCTAATGAAAAACTGTTTTTT.